Listed below are T cell receptor beta chains from one sample, sequenced in a study of T cell responses to AZD1222 COVID-19 vaccine. Sequencing was performed with immunoSEQ multiplex PCR; in TCRdb, only in-frame clones are kept and a portion is missing. The sample has 70,000 to 90,000 clones, roughly 87% seen once; the top ten hold less than 20%. The input for sequencing was peripheral blood, taken 28 days after the second AZD1222 dose. The receptors were sampled from an adult who received the AZD1222 COVID-19 vaccine. Each CDR3 is given with its conserved first and last residue. Each record gives: CDR3 protein, CDR3 DNA, D gene, CDR3 length, clone size, J gene, V gene. D genes are given only for firm matches. Clone size is shown for a subset of rows, as once, few, many or a class of expanded clone.

cdr3_aa: CAWSVLGTDTQYF
cdr3_nt: TGTGCCTGGAGTGTACTAGGTACAGATACGCAGTATTTT
d_call: .
cdr3_length: 13
clone_size: .
j_call: TRBJ2-3
v_call: TRBV30

cdr3_aa: CASSYIAGGMNTEAFF
cdr3_nt: TGTGCCAGCAGTTACATCGCCGGGGGTATGAACACTGAAGCTTTCTTT
d_call: .
cdr3_length: 16
clone_size: .
j_call: TRBJ1-1
v_call: TRBV5-5

cdr3_aa: CASSKSSTGWDEQYF
cdr3_nt: TGTGCTAGCAGCAAATCCTCGACAGGGTGGGACGAGCAGTACTTC
d_call: TRBD1
cdr3_length: 15
clone_size: .
j_call: TRBJ2-7
v_call: TRBV7-7

cdr3_aa: CASSLGSTETQYF
cdr3_nt: TGTGCCAGCAGCTTAGGTAGTACGGAGACCCAGTACTTC
d_call: .
cdr3_length: 13
clone_size: .
j_call: TRBJ2-5
v_call: TRBV7-2

cdr3_aa: CASRIQGSREKLFF
cdr3_nt: TGTGCCAGCAGGATACAGGGGTCCCGCGAAAAACTGTTTTTT
d_call: TRBD1
cdr3_length: 14
clone_size: few
j_call: TRBJ1-4
v_call: TRBV6-5

cdr3_aa: CASSPYSGGEYEQYF
cdr3_nt: TGTGCCAGCAGCCCGTATAGCGGGGGTGAGTACGAGCAGTACTTC
d_call: TRBD2
cdr3_length: 15
clone_size: .
j_call: TRBJ2-7
v_call: TRBV11-1

cdr3_aa: CASSNTATPYEQYF
cdr3_nt: TGTGCCAGCAGTAATACAGCTACTCCCTACGAGCAGTACTTC
d_call: .
cdr3_length: 14
clone_size: .
j_call: TRBJ2-7
v_call: TRBV2

cdr3_aa: CASSPPGTGNTIYF
cdr3_nt: TGTGCCAGCAGCCCCCCAGGGACTGGAAACACCATATATTTT
d_call: .
cdr3_length: 14
clone_size: .
j_call: TRBJ1-3
v_call: TRBV6-6

cdr3_aa: CASSSFIPGQGPGEQYF
cdr3_nt: TGCGCCAGCAGCTCCTTCATTCCGGGACAGGGTCCGGGGGAGCAGTACTTC
d_call: TRBD1
cdr3_length: 17
clone_size: once
j_call: TRBJ2-7
v_call: TRBV5-1

cdr3_aa: CASSQARVGTNYGYTF
cdr3_nt: TGCGCCAGCAGCCAAGCGAGGGTCGGTACCAACTATGGCTACACCTTC
d_call: .
cdr3_length: 16
clone_size: .
j_call: TRBJ1-2
v_call: TRBV4-1

cdr3_aa: CASSQDVGTGELFF
cdr3_nt: TGCGCCAGCAGCCAAGACGTGGGGACCGGGGAGCTGTTTTTT
d_call: .
cdr3_length: 14
clone_size: .
j_call: TRBJ2-2
v_call: TRBV4-3

cdr3_aa: CASSMSLVGANVLTF
cdr3_nt: TGTGCCAGTAGTATGAGCTTAGTTGGGGCCAACGTCCTGACTTTC
d_call: .
cdr3_length: 15
clone_size: .
j_call: TRBJ2-6
v_call: TRBV19

cdr3_aa: CASRGQSSYEQYF
cdr3_nt: TGTGCCAGCCGGGGACAGTCCTCCTACGAGCAGTACTTC
d_call: TRBD1
cdr3_length: 13
clone_size: .
j_call: TRBJ2-7
v_call: TRBV7-8

cdr3_aa: CASSHTRVFGNTIYF
cdr3_nt: TGTGCCAGCAGCCACACCAGGGTCTTCGGAAACACCATATATTTT
d_call: .
cdr3_length: 15
clone_size: .
j_call: TRBJ1-3
v_call: TRBV3-1/TRBV3-2

cdr3_aa: CASSQVLSGAGGRSRRNEQFF
cdr3_nt: TGTGCCAGCAGCCAAGTATTGTCGGGGGCCGGGGGTCGTTCGAGGAGAAATGAGCAGTTCTTC
d_call: .
cdr3_length: 21
clone_size: .
j_call: TRBJ2-1
v_call: TRBV14

cdr3_aa: CASSLGRRNQPQHF
cdr3_nt: TGTGCCAGCAGCTTAGGAAGGAGAAATCAGCCCCAGCATTTT
d_call: .
cdr3_length: 14
clone_size: .
j_call: TRBJ1-5
v_call: TRBV7-2

cdr3_aa: CASSLHGEGGAYEQYF
cdr3_nt: TGTGCCAGCAGTTTACATGGGGAGGGGGGGGCCTACGAGCAGTACTTC
d_call: .
cdr3_length: 16
clone_size: few
j_call: TRBJ2-7
v_call: TRBV6-5

cdr3_aa: CASSRAPQGGSDTEAFF
cdr3_nt: TGCGCCAGCAGCCGGGCTCCACAGGGAGGTTCGGACACTGAAGCTTTCTTT
d_call: .
cdr3_length: 17
clone_size: few
j_call: TRBJ1-1
v_call: TRBV5-1

cdr3_aa: CASSQWTNNEQFF
cdr3_nt: TGTGCCAGCAGCCAATGGACTAACAATGAGCAGTTCTTC
d_call: .
cdr3_length: 13
clone_size: .
j_call: TRBJ2-1
v_call: TRBV3-1/TRBV3-2

cdr3_aa: CASSTESLQGGGNTIYF
cdr3_nt: TGTGCCAGCAGTACGGAATCTCTTCAGGGGGGAGGAAACACCATATATTTT
d_call: TRBD1
cdr3_length: 17
clone_size: .
j_call: TRBJ1-3
v_call: TRBV7-2

cdr3_aa: CASSLVGQNSNQPQHF
cdr3_nt: TGTGCCAGCAGCTTAGTGGGACAGAATAGCAATCAGCCCCAGCATTTT
d_call: TRBD1
cdr3_length: 16
clone_size: .
j_call: TRBJ1-5
v_call: TRBV7-2

cdr3_aa: CASSQEGRGAVGELFF
cdr3_nt: TGCGCCAGCAGCCAAGAAGGACGGGGGGCCGTCGGGGAGCTGTTTTTT
d_call: .
cdr3_length: 16
clone_size: .
j_call: TRBJ2-2
v_call: TRBV4-3

cdr3_aa: CASSFQGGDYEQYF
cdr3_nt: TGTGCCAGCAGTTTCCAGGGGGGGGATTACGAGCAGTACTTC
d_call: .
cdr3_length: 14
clone_size: .
j_call: TRBJ2-7
v_call: TRBV27

cdr3_aa: CASSVQGTSYEQYF
cdr3_nt: TGTGCCAGCAGCGTACAGGGGACGTCATACGAGCAGTACTTC
d_call: .
cdr3_length: 14
clone_size: .
j_call: TRBJ2-7
v_call: TRBV9

cdr3_aa: CASSSQGFTQPQHF
cdr3_nt: TGTGCCAGCTCATCACAGGGTTTCACTCAACCCCAGCATTTT
d_call: .
cdr3_length: 14
clone_size: .
j_call: TRBJ1-5
v_call: TRBV18

cdr3_aa: CASSWTDTSTNEKLFF
cdr3_nt: TGCGCCAGCAGCTGGACAGATACCTCAACTAATGAAAAACTGTTTTTT
d_call: .
cdr3_length: 16
clone_size: .
j_call: TRBJ1-4
v_call: TRBV5-1

cdr3_aa: CSVADPLSASGYTF
cdr3_nt: TGCAGCGTTGCGGACCCATTATCGGCCTCCGGCTACACCTTC
d_call: .
cdr3_length: 14
clone_size: .
j_call: TRBJ1-2
v_call: TRBV29-1

cdr3_aa: CASSQETGNPYEQYF
cdr3_nt: TGCGCCAGCAGCCAAGAGACAGGGAATCCTTACGAGCAGTACTTC
d_call: TRBD1
cdr3_length: 15
clone_size: .
j_call: TRBJ2-7
v_call: TRBV4-1

cdr3_aa: CASRDSFYGYTF
cdr3_nt: TGTGCCAGCCGGGACAGCTTCTATGGCTACACCTTC
d_call: TRBD1
cdr3_length: 12
clone_size: .
j_call: TRBJ1-2
v_call: TRBV5-8

cdr3_aa: CASSWGGVSYGYTF
cdr3_nt: TGTGCCAGCAGCTGGGGGGGTGTTTCCTATGGCTACACCTTC
d_call: .
cdr3_length: 14
clone_size: once
j_call: TRBJ1-2
v_call: TRBV7-9